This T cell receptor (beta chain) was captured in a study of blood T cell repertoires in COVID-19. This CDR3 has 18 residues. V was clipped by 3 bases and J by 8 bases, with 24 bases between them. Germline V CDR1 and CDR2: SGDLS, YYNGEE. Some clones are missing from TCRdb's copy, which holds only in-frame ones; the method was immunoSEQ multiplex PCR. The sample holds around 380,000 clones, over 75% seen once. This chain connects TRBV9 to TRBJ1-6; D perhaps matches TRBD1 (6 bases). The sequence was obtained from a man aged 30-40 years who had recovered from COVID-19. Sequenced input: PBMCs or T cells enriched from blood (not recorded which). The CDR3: CASSGRWGGRIEDSPLHF. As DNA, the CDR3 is TGTGCCAGCAGCGGAAGGTGGGGGGGGCGAATAGAGGATTCACCCCTCCACTTT.